This T cell receptor (beta chain) comes out of a study of early T cells in non-severe SARS-CoV-2 infection. Study at large: Whole-blood bulk RNA, unsorted, was sequenced, and chains were unpaired. Study-wide points: VDJdb-based annotation leaned toward anti-spike CD8 responses and missed private and CD4 specificities.

This clonotype was observed a handful of times. The antigen is not known. Researchers attached unique molecular identifiers to individual cDNA molecules. TCRdb recomputed calls from the 5' RACE reads with MiXCR, one row per CDR3 protein. The sample shows 70,000 to 95,000 distinct CDR3 sequences, over 12% of them seen only once. The CDR3 spans 13 residues. Deletions cut 5 bases from V and 4 bases from J, with 10 bases between. CDR1 is MNHEY, CDR2 SMNVEV, per germline (reference sequence). The sequenced sample was whole blood. This TCR was sampled from an adult who was a healthcare worker with PCR-confirmed SARS-CoV-2 infection or an uninfected control (not recorded which). The chain employs TRBV27 and TRBJ2-3; no firm D call. Written as DNA, the CDR3 is TGTGCCAGCAGTCCCGCTCGGGCAGATACGCAGTATTTT. Its translation is CASSPARADTQYF.